The present entry profiles one T cell receptor (beta chain) with its context. Its matching antigen is unknown. The data were taken from a study of OX40 agonist ivuxolimab in advanced cancers. About the research overall: Ivuxolimab is an agonistic anti-OX40 (CD134) antibody, and patients were treated with it. Earlier anti-PD-1, anti-PD-L1 or anti-CTLA-4 therapy was permitted; 30% to 50% had received some. Among those enrolled, mean age was 60 years (range roughly 20 to 85) and 82.7% were male.

The junction had 4 bases not matched to a gene; V was cut back by 1 base and J by 5 bases. Germline lookup yields CDR1 KGHSH and CDR2 LQKENI. The CDR3 length is 14 residues. Using immunoSEQ multiplex PCR, the repertoire was profiled, and TCRdb retains in-frame clones only, with some absent. The sample yields more than 50,000 clones, 70% to 90% seen once. Study findings and constraints: On average, CD8+ T cells had more expanded clones than CD4+.

The sequence derives from an adult with an advanced solid tumor such as melanoma, head and neck, liver or kidney cancer. The chain recombines TRBV18 with TRBJ2-5; 7 bases align to TRBD2. Here the sequenced sample was CD4+ or CD8+ T cells sorted from blood, taken in a trial of the OX40 agonist ivuxolimab. The CDR3 reads CASSPLQGGETQYF. Written as DNA, the CDR3 is TGTGCCAGCTCACCACTTCAGGGAGGGGAGACCCAGTACTTC.